This TCR beta chain was documented in a study of cytomegalovirus exposure and HLA in healthy donors. Findings of the study overall: As a later analysis revealed, most CMV-associated TCR beta chains appeared HLA-restricted. Association of 17,000 or so TCR beta sequences with HLA alleles was found at 0.05 false discovery rate in a later analysis. For most TCR beta V segments, an earlier analysis put the productive rate at about 90% or about 30% of the time.

Use of 60 Vbeta and 13 Jbeta primers characterized the PCR. Sequencing used immunoSEQ multiplex PCR; TCRdb keeps in-frame clones, though not all of them. This listing includes tens of thousands of clones. Comment on this clone: Its antigen is not known.

This CDR3 has 15 amino acids. Germline CDR1 reads LNHNV; CDR2 reads YYDKDF (reference sequence). Trimming took 5 bases from V and 2 from J; bases not matched to a gene: 8. The receptor comes from a man aged 35 to 55 in good health and CMV-seropositive. The rearrangement joins TRBV15 to TRBJ2-7, with 8 bases that match TRBD1. Sequences were obtained from PBMCs. This CDR3 is CATSGGTGLPYEQYF. The CDR3 region has the DNA TGTGCCACCAGCGGGGGGACAGGATTGCCCTACGAGCAGTACTTC.